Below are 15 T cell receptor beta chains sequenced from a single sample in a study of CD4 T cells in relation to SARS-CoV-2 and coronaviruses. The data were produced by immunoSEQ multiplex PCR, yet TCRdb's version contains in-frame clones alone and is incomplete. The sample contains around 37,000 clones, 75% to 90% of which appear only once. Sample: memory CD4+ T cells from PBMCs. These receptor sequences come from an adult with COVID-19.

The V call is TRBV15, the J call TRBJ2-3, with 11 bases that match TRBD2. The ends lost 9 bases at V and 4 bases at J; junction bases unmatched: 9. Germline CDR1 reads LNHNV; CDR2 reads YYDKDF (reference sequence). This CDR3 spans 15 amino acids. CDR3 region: CATKSASGRPDTQYF. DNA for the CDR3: TGTGCCACTAAGTCGGCTAGCGGGAGGCCAGATACGCAGTATTTT.

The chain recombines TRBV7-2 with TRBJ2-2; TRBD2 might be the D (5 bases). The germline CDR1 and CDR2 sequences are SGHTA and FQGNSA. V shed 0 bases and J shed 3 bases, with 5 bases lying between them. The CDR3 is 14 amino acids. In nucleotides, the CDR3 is TGTGCCAGCAGCTTAGCGCGGGACACCGGGGAGCTGTTTTTT. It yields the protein CASSLARDTGELFF.

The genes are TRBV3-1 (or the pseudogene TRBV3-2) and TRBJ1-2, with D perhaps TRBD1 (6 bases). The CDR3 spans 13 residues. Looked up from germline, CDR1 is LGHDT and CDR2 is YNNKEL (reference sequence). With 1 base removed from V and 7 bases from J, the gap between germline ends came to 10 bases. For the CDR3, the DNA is TGTGCCAGCAGCCAAGGCAGGGGTCGTGGCTACACCTTC. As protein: CASSQGRGRGYTF.

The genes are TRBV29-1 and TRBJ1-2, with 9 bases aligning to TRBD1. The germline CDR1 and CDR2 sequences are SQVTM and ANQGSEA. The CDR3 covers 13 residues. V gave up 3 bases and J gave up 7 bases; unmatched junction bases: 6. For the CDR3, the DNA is TGCAGCGTTGATCGGGACAGGGCGAGTGGCTACACCTTC. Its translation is CSVDRDRASGYTF.

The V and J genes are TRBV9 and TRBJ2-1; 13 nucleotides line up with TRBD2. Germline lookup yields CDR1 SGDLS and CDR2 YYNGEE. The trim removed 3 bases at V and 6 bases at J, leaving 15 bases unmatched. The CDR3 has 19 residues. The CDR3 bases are TGTGCCAGCAGCGGGACTAGCGGGAGTCAAGAGATATGGGGCAATGAGCAGTTCTTC. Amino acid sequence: CASSGTSGSQEIWGNEQFF.

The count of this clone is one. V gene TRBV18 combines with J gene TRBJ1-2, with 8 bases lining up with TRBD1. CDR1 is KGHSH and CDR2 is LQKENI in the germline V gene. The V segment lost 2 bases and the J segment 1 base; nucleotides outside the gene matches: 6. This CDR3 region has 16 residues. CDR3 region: CASSPTGTGVNYGYTF. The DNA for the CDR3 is TGTGCCAGCTCACCAACCGGGACAGGCGTTAACTATGGCTACACCTTC.

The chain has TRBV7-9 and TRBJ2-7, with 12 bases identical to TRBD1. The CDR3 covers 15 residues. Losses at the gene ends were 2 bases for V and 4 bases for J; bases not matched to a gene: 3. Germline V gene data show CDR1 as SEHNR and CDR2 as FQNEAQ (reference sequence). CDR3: CASSLSGQGAYEQYF. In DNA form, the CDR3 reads TGTGCCAGCAGCTTATCGGGACAGGGGGCATACGAGCAGTACTTC.

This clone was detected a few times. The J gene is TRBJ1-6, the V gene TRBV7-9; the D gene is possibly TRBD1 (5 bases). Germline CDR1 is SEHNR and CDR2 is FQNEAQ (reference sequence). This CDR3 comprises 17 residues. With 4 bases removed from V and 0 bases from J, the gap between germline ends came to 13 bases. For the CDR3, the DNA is TGTGCCAGCAGCTCCCCGGGACGGAGCTCCTATAATTCACCCCTCCACTTT. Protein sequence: CASSSPGRSSYNSPLHF.

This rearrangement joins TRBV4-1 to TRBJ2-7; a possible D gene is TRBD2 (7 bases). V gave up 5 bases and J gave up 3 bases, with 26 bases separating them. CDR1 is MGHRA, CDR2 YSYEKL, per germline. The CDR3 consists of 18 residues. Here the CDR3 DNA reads TGCGCCAGCAGCTACAGGGTGGGTGCGGGAGTAGCCCACTACGAGCAGTACTTC. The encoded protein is CASSYRVGAGVAHYEQYF.

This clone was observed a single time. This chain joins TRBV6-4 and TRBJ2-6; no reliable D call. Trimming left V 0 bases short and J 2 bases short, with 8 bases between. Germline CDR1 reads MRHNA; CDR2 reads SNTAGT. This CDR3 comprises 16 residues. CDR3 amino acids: CASSDSGSAGANVLTF. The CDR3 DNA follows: TGTGCCAGCAGTGACTCGGGCAGCGCTGGGGCCAACGTCCTGACTTTC.

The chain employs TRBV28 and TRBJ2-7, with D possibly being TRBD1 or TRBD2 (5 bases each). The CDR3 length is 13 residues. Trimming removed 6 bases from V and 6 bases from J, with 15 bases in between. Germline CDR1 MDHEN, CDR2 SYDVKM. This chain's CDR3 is CASRDPGPSEQYF. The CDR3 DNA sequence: TGTGCCAGCAGGGACCCGGGACCGTCCGAGCAGTACTTC. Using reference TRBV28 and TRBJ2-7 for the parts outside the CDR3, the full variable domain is DVKVTQSSRYLVKRTGEKVFLECVQDMDHENMFWYRQDPGLGLRLIYFSYDVKMKEKGDIPEGYSVSREKKERFSLILESASTNQTSMYLCASRDPGPSEQYFGPGTRLTVT.

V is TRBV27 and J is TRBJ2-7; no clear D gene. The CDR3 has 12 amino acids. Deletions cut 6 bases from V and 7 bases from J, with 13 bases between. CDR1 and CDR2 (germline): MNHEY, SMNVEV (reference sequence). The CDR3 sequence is CASRSGPFEQYF. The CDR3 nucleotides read TGTGCCAGCAGATCCGGACCGTTTGAGCAGTACTTC.

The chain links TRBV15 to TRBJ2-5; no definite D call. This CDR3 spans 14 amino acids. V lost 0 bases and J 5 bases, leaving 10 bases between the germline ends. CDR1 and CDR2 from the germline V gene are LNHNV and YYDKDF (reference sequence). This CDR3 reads CATSRDRVYETQYF. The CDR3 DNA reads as TGTGCCACCAGCAGAGATCGAGTGTACGAGACCCAGTACTTC.

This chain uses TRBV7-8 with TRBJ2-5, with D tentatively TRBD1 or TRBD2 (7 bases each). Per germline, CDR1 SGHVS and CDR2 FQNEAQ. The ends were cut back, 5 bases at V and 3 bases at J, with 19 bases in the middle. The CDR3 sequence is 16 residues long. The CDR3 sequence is CASSAGRGTAKETQYF. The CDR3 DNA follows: TGTGCCAGCAGCGCGGGGCGGGGGACAGCTAAAGAGACCCAGTACTTC.

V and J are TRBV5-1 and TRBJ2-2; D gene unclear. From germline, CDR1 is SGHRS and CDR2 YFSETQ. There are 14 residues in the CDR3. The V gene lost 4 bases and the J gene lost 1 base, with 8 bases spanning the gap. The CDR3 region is CASSPDGNTGELFF. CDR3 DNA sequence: TGCGCCAGCAGCCCGGACGGGAACACCGGGGAGCTGTTTTTT. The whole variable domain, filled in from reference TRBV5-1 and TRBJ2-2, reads KAGVTQTPRYLIKTRGQQVTLSCSPISGHRSVSWYQQTPGQGLQFLFEYFSETQRNKGNFPGRFSGRQFSNSRSEMNVSTLELGDSALYLCASSPDGNTGELFFGEGSRLTVL.